This T cell receptor beta chain came from a study of radiotherapy plus CTLA-4 blockade in lung cancer. CDR1 is MGHRA, CDR2 YSYEKL, per germline. The ends lost 6 bases at V and 7 bases at J; junction bases unmatched: 1. The CDR3 sequence is 13 residues long. The protocol was immunoSEQ multiplex PCR, while the TCRdb copy is restricted to in-frame clones and leaves out a portion. The sample has 78,000 or so clones, approximately 86% seen once. The chain employs TRBV4-1 and TRBJ2-1, with 12 bases matching TRBD2. This specimen consisted of peripheral blood, obtained from a patient treated with radiotherapy plus ipilimumab. The sequence was collected from a human donor with non-small cell lung cancer who had stable disease on radiotherapy plus ipilimumab. The CDR3, as DNA: TGCGCCAGCAGTCTAGCGGGAGGGAATGAGCAGTTCTTC. Translating it yields CASSLAGGNEQFF.